The rows below give T cell receptor beta chains drawn from one sample of a study of blood T cell repertoires in COVID-19. TCRdb's copy holds only in-frame clones and misses some; the assay was immunoSEQ multiplex PCR. This table holds under 150,000 clones, approximately 85% found once. The sample taken for sequencing was peripheral blood. The receptors were sampled from a middle-aged man with acute or convalescent COVID-19. Each CDR3 is given with its conserved first and last residue. The D gene is left open where the match is weak. Only part of the rows carry a size: once, few, many, or a class if the clone is expanded.

clone_size d_call j_call v_call cdr3_nt cdr3_aa
few TRBD1 TRBJ2-5 TRBV24-1 TGTGCCACCAGTGACCCAGGGGGCGCCGAGACCCAGTACTTC CATSDPGGAETQYF
- TRBD1 TRBJ1-4 TRBV6-5 TGTGCCAGCAGTTACCCGCAGGGACAGCATAATGAAAAACTGTTTTTT CASSYPQGQHNEKLFF
- - TRBJ2-3 TRBV7-2 TGTGCCAGCAGCTTAGTGGGCAGTACTAGCACAGATACGCAGTATTTT CASSLVGSTSTDTQYF
- - TRBJ2-3 TRBV20-1 TGCAGTGCTAGTGATCGCAGGATTGTAGATACGCAGTATTTT CSASDRRIVDTQYF
few TRBD1 TRBJ1-1 TRBV20-1 TGCAGTGCTAGTGGGACAGGGGGGAACACTGAAGCTTTCTTT CSASGTGGNTEAFF
- TRBD2 TRBJ2-5 TRBV4-3 TGCGCCAGCAGCCCAGGACTAGCGGGGGGGCTCCTGGGTGAGACCCAGTACTTC CASSPGLAGGLLGETQYF
- TRBD2 TRBJ2-1 TRBV3-1/TRBV3-2 TGTGCCAGCAGCCAAAGAACTAGCGGGGGGGCCGGTGAGCAGTTCTTC CASSQRTSGGAGEQFF
- - TRBJ2-3 TRBV2 TGTGCCAGCAGTGGGGGAGGTACGCAGTATTTT CASSGGGTQYF
few TRBD2 TRBJ2-7 TRBV27 TGTGCCAGCAGTCCCCGGGGGGGCTTGTACGAGCAGTACTTC CASSPRGGLYEQYF
- - TRBJ2-5 TRBV24-1 TGTGCCACCAGTGAGTACAGGGACGAGACCCAGTACTTC CATSEYRDETQYF
- TRBD2 TRBJ2-3 TRBV19 TGTGCCAGTAGTAATCCGGGGGGGACTAGTCGCACAGATACGCAGTATTTT CASSNPGGTSRTDTQYF
- TRBD1 TRBJ2-7 TRBV24-1 TGTGCCACCAGCGGACAGGGGACCTACGAGCAGTACTTC CATSGQGTYEQYF
few TRBD1 TRBJ2-7 TRBV19 TGTGCCAGTAGTCCCGACAGGGAACACGAGCAGTACTTC CASSPDREHEQYF
once - TRBJ2-1 TRBV25-1 TGTGCCAGCGCAGGGTTTGGGGCTGCCTACAATGAGCAGTTCTTC CASAGFGAAYNEQFF
- - TRBJ2-3 TRBV2 TGTGCCAGCAGGGTCGTCCTGACTAGGTCGACAGATACGCAGTATTTT CASRVVLTRSTDTQYF
- - TRBJ1-2 TRBV20-1 TGCAGTGCTAGAGAGTACGGTGGCTACACCTTC CSAREYGGYTF
- - TRBJ1-6 TRBV19 TGTGCCAGTAGTATAATGTCGGCAGGGGACGCACGGCGGGATTCACCCCTCCACTTT CASSIMSAGDARRDSPLHF
few TRBD2 TRBJ2-5 TRBV3-1/TRBV3-2 TGTGCCAGCAGCTATTATAGCGGGGGGCAAGAGACCCAGTACTTC CASSYYSGGQETQYF
- TRBD1 TRBJ1-3 TRBV11-2 TGTGCCAGCACCCGGGACAGGGCAAACACCATATATTTT CASTRDRANTIYF
- - TRBJ1-2 TRBV11-2 TGTGCCAGCAGCTTACCGGACAACCTCTATGGCTACACCTTC CASSLPDNLYGYTF
- TRBD1 TRBJ1-2 TRBV7-3 TGTGCCAGCAGCTTAACGACAGGGAACTATGGCTACACCTTC CASSLTTGNYGYTF
- - TRBJ2-7 TRBV6-2/TRBV6-3 TGTGCCAGCAGTTACCCCGGACAGAGCTCCTACGAGCAGTACTTC CASSYPGQSSYEQYF
- - TRBJ2-1 TRBV5-1 TGCGCCAGCAGCTTGGCCGACAACAATGAGCAGTTCTTC CASSLADNNEQFF
- - TRBJ1-6 TRBV7-3 TGTGCCAGCAGCCTTCTTAAACAGGGCAATTCACCCCTCCACTTT CASSLLKQGNSPLHF
- - TRBJ1-6 TRBV7-9 TGTGCCAGCAGCGAGAGACAGGCGGATTCACCCCTCCACTTT CASSERQADSPLHF
- - TRBJ2-1 TRBV9 TGTGCCAGCAGCGTAGACGAGGGCGGGGGCCCCTACAATGAGCAGTTCTTC CASSVDEGGGPYNEQFF
few - TRBJ1-2 TRBV4-1 TGCGCCAGCAGCCAAGGGCCTTTAAGGAAGCGGTTGGACTATGGCTACACCTTC CASSQGPLRKRLDYGYTF
once - TRBJ2-7 TRBV2 TGTGCCAGCCGTTGGACACTGAGCTCCTACGAGCAGTACTTC CASRWTLSSYEQYF
once - TRBJ2-7 TRBV10-3 TGTGCCATCAGTGTTGAAGCGGAGGACTACGAGCAGTACTTC CAISVEAEDYEQYF
- TRBD1 TRBJ1-1 TRBV4-2 TGTGCCAGCAGCCAAGGCGGGGACAGGGGAGCTTTCTTT CASSQGGDRGAFF
- - TRBJ2-1 TRBV7-8 TGTGCCAGCAGCCCGTACCCGGACTCCCACTACAATGAGCAGTTCTTC CASSPYPDSHYNEQFF
- TRBD1 TRBJ2-7 TRBV29-1 TGCAGCGTTGGTGACAGGGGGGATATCCACGAGCAGTACTTC CSVGDRGDIHEQYF
- TRBD1 TRBJ2-3 TRBV18 TGTGCCAGCTCACCACGGATGACAGGGTATACAGATACGCAGTATTTT CASSPRMTGYTDTQYF
- TRBD1 TRBJ1-2 TRBV7-2 TGTGCCAGCAGCTTAGCGATGGCAGGGGGCGCGGGGGGCTACACCTTC CASSLAMAGGAGGYTF
once - TRBJ2-7 TRBV7-2 TGTGCCAGCAGCCTAGAGGCAGGGGTTACCTACGAGCAGTACTTC CASSLEAGVTYEQYF
once TRBD1 TRBJ1-1 TRBV12-3/TRBV12-4 TGTGCCAGCAAGCCAGGGGGCGGCACTGAAGCTTTCTTT CASKPGGGTEAFF
- - TRBJ2-3 TRBV11-2 TGTGCCAGCAGCCCCCGGACTGTCGAAGATACGCAGTATTTT CASSPRTVEDTQYF
- TRBD2 TRBJ2-7 TRBV27 TGTGCCAGCAGACTAGCGGGGGGCACCTACGAGCAGTACTTC CASRLAGGTYEQYF
once - TRBJ2-1 TRBV10-2 TGCGCCAGCAGTCCAGGGGTCCCCTACAATGAGCAGTTCTTC CASSPGVPYNEQFF
- - TRBJ2-1 TRBV6-4 TGTGCCAGCAGTAGTGAATTCCGCGGCTTATACAATGAGCAGTTCTTC CASSSEFRGLYNEQFF
- TRBD1 TRBJ1-2 TRBV19 TGTGCCAGTAGTATTCGGGACAGCGTTAACTATGGCTACACCTTC CASSIRDSVNYGYTF
- - TRBJ1-1 TRBV7-2 TGTGCCAGCAGCTTAGTTGTAGGGGACACTGAAGCTTTCTTT CASSLVVGDTEAFF
few - TRBJ2-2 TRBV15 TGTGCCACCCCAAACAAGGGGCTTCCCACGAACACCGGGGAGCTGTTTTTT CATPNKGLPTNTGELFF